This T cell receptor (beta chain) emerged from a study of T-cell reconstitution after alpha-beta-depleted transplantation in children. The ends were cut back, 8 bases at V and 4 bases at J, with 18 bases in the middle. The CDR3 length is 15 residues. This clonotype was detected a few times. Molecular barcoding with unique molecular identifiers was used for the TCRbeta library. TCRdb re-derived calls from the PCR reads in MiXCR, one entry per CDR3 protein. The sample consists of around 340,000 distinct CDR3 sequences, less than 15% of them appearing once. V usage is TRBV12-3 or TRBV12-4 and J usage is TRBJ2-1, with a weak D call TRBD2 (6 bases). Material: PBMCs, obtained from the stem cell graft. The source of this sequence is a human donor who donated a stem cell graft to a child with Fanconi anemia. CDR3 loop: CASVGGPGAYNEQFF. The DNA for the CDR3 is TGTGCCAGCGTCGGCGGACCGGGAGCTTACAATGAGCAGTTCTTC.